The 30 T cell receptor beta chains given below trace back to one sample, sequenced in a study of shared clonotypes between healthy human individuals. Using immunoSEQ multiplex PCR, the repertoire was profiled, and TCRdb retains in-frame clones only, with some absent. The table includes around 2.1 million clones, 95% detected once. Material: naive CD4+ T cells sorted from blood. The subset: CD45RA+ positively selected. The receptors originated from a man aged 18 to 30 in good health.

The chain employs TRBV5-1 and TRBJ2-7, with D perhaps matching TRBD2 (5 bases). The length of the CDR3 is 14 residues. Trimming left V 4 bases short and J 4 bases short, with 15 bases between. Germline V gene lookup returns CDR1 SGHRS and CDR2 YFSETQ. CDR3 in amino acids: CASSPQDWIYEQYF. Written as DNA, the CDR3 is TGCGCCAGCAGCCCCCAGGACTGGATATACGAGCAGTACTTC.

A word on this clone: This same CDR3 is encoded by further DNA sequences in the sample. The gene calls are TRBV19 and TRBJ1-6, with TRBD1 as a possible D gene (6 bases). CDR3 length equals 13 residues. Trimming removed 6 bases at V and 3 bases at J, with 6 bases between. CDR1 and CDR2 (germline): LNHDA, SQIVND (reference sequence). CDR3 sequence reads: CASRDSYNSPLHF. Written as DNA, the CDR3 is TGTGCCAGTAGGGACAGCTATAATTCACCCCTCCACTTT.

The chain uses TRBV6-5 and TRBJ2-7; D is perhaps TRBD2 (6 bases). From germline, CDR1 is MNHEY and CDR2 SVGAGI. V dropped 6 bases and J dropped 4 bases, with 19 bases sitting between them. This CDR3 spans 15 amino acids. The CDR3 region is CASRIPGMAGYEQYF. Written as DNA, the CDR3 is TGTGCCAGCAGAATCCCGGGGATGGCGGGATACGAGCAGTACTTC.

The DNA for the CDR3 is TGTGCCAGCAGCGTAGCACCATTGAGGACAGATACGCAGTATTTT. Translating it yields CASSVAPLRTDTQYF. The genes are TRBV9 and TRBJ2-3; D is unresolved. CDR3 length equals 15 residues. Germline V CDR1 and CDR2: SGDLS, YYNGEE. Trimming took off 0 bases at V and 3 bases at J, with 11 bases between the two ends.

CDR3 protein: CASSLEVLAGGPDTQYF. CDR3 DNA: TGTGCCAGCAGCTTAGAAGTTTTGGCGGGAGGGCCGGATACGCAGTATTTT. The chain combines TRBV7-2 with TRBJ2-3, with 9 bases lining up with TRBD2. CDR1 is SGHTA and CDR2 is FQGNSA in the germline V gene. The CDR3 is 17 amino acids. The junction had 11 bases not matched to a gene; V was cut back by 1 base and J by 6 bases.

The chain is built from TRBV14 and TRBJ1-1; no clear D gene. The CDR3 length is 14 residues. V was trimmed by 1 base and J by 8 bases, leaving 14 bases between them. In germline, CDR1 is SGHDN, CDR2 FVKESK. The CDR3 bases are TGTGCCAGCAGCCAAGTCATAGGGTTTGGGGAAGCTTTCTTT. Its translation: CASSQVIGFGEAFF.

The chain couples TRBV7-2 to TRBJ2-3, with TRBD2 matching over 9 bases. In germline, CDR1 is SGHTA, CDR2 FQGNSA. V was pared by 5 bases and J by 4 bases, with 10 bases of the junction left unmatched. CDR3 size: 16 residues. The CDR3 region has the DNA TGTGCCAGCAGCCCCAAGAGCGGGGGGCGGGCAGATACGCAGTATTTT. This encodes CASSPKSGGRADTQYF.

This rearrangement joins TRBV10-3 to TRBJ1-3, with 8 positions matching TRBD1. This CDR3 has 15 amino acids. The germline V gene encodes CDR1 ENHRY and CDR2 SYGVKD. V was pared by 11 bases and J by 0 bases, with 9 bases of the junction left unmatched. The CDR3 reads CALSAGQVSGNTIYF. DNA of the CDR3: TGTGCCCTATCAGCGGGACAGGTCTCTGGAAACACCATATATTTT.

The chain links TRBV5-4 to TRBJ2-7; 15 nucleotides match TRBD2. Per the germline V gene, CDR1 is SGHNT and CDR2 is YYREEE (reference sequence). After removal of 2 bases from V and 0 bases from J, the junction contained 9 bases not matched to a gene. The CDR3 runs 19 residues. In nucleotides, the CDR3 is TGTGCCAGCAGCTTATTTCCCGGGACTAGCGGGGGGACCTCCTACGAGCAGTACTTC. Translated: CASSLFPGTSGGTSYEQYF.

This sequence joins TRBV7-9 and TRBJ1-4, with D possibly matching TRBD1 (5 bases). V was shortened by 2 bases and J by 6 bases, with 13 bases between the two germline ends. The CDR3 has 15 residues. Per the germline V gene, CDR1 is SEHNR and CDR2 is FQNEAQ (reference sequence). CDR3 nucleotides: TGTGCCAGCAGCTTAAGGACGCAGGGTCATGAAAAACTGTTTTTT. This codes for CASSLRTQGHEKLFF.

The CDR3 loop is CASSPPGLADLNEQFF. For the CDR3, the DNA is TGTGCCAGCTCACCACCGGGACTAGCGGATCTCAATGAGCAGTTCTTC. The chain links TRBV18 to TRBJ2-1, with 11 nucleotides matching TRBD2. CDR3 length equals 16 residues. Per germline, CDR1 KGHSH and CDR2 LQKENI. The trim removed 0 bases at V and 6 bases at J, leaving 4 bases unmatched.

Concerning this clone: Other DNA variants within this sample encode the same CDR3. J is TRBJ2-5 and V is TRBV2, with 8 bases aligning to TRBD1. The trim removed 6 bases at V and 5 bases at J, leaving 2 bases unmatched. This CDR3 comprises 12 residues. Germline V gene data show CDR1 as SNHLY and CDR2 as FYNNEI. The CDR3: CASRGQGETQYF. The CDR3 nucleotides read TGTGCCAGCAGAGGACAGGGCGAGACCCAGTACTTC.

The chain carries TRBV5-1 and TRBJ2-7; unclear D gene. V lost 6 bases and J lost 0, with 10 bases in between. The V gene's germline CDR1 is SGHRS and CDR2 YFSETQ. CDR3 length: 13 amino acids. The CDR3: CASKSQSSYEQYF. CDR3 nucleotides: TGCGCCAGCAAATCACAGAGCTCCTACGAGCAGTACTTC.

The CDR3 region is CASRQGSGNTIYF. CDR3 in DNA: TGTGCCAGCAGACAGGGGTCTGGAAACACCATATATTTT. The chain joins TRBV11-2 to TRBJ1-3, with 7 bases aligning to TRBD1. The CDR3 spans 13 residues. Trimming took 6 bases from V and 1 from J; bases not matched to a gene: 0. Germline loops: CDR1 SGHAT, CDR2 FQNNGV.

This sequence joins TRBV14 and TRBJ2-7; a weak D match, TRBD1 (6 bases). The V gene's germline CDR1 is SGHDN and CDR2 FVKESK. The CDR3 has 12 residues. Trimming took off 4 bases at V and 9 bases at J, with 13 bases between the two ends. The CDR3 DNA follows: TGTGCCAGCAGCCGAACAGGGAGCGGGCAGTACTTC. It codes for CASSRTGSGQYF.

This clone was seen a single time. This rearrangement joins TRBV6-1 to TRBJ2-5, with D hard to call. Germline V gene lookup returns CDR1 MNHNS and CDR2 SASEGT. The CDR3 spans 13 residues. The V end lost 2 bases, the J end lost 2 bases, and 6 bases lay between the germline ends. This chain's CDR3 is CASSERPQETQYF. Written as DNA, the CDR3 is TGTGCCAGCAGTGAACGTCCTCAAGAGACCCAGTACTTC.

The table lists this clone with a count of one. The genes are TRBV9 and TRBJ2-3, with TRBD2 matching 10 bases. With V trimmed by 0 bases and J by 6 bases, 7 bases remained unmatched. The CDR3 runs to 16 residues. Germline CDR1 and CDR2: SGDLS and YYNGEE. The CDR3 DNA is TGTGCCAGCAGCGTAGCGGCTAGCGGGGGAGCGGATACGCAGTATTTT. Translation: CASSVAASGGADTQYF.

This rearrangement joins TRBV30 to TRBJ2-7; 11 positions agree with TRBD1. V lost 0 bases, J lost 9 bases, and 7 bases stayed unmatched. This CDR3 comprises 14 residues. The germline CDR1 and CDR2 sequences are GTSNPN and SVGIG (reference sequence). The CDR3 is CAWSVQGQGVGQYF. CDR3 bases: TGTGCCTGGAGTGTACAGGGACAGGGGGTGGGGCAGTACTTC.

This clone was observed once. The genes are TRBV4-1 and TRBJ2-2; 7 positions agree with TRBD1. The CDR3 is 16 residues long. Germline V gene sequence: CDR1 MGHRA, CDR2 YSYEKL. After removal of 4 bases from V and 5 bases from J, the junction contained 10 bases not matched to a gene. The CDR3 DNA is TGCGCCAGCAGCCGAATACAGGGGTCAGGAACCGGGGAGCTGTTTTTT. It translates to CASSRIQGSGTGELFF.

The chain carries TRBV4-1 and TRBJ2-7; D is perhaps TRBD1 (5 bases). Germline V gene lookup returns CDR1 MGHRA and CDR2 YSYEKL. CDR3 length equals 15 residues. V was trimmed by 1 base and J by 2 bases, leaving 12 bases between them. The CDR3 loop reads CASSQVNLDTYEQYF. The CDR3 DNA reads TGCGCCAGCAGCCAAGTAAATCTGGACACCTACGAGCAGTACTTC.

The chain uses TRBV14 and TRBJ1-3; TRBD1 might be the D (6 bases). Trimming pared 4 bases from V and 0 bases from J, leaving 10 bases between. The CDR3 is made up of 15 amino acids. Germline values: CDR1 SGHDN, CDR2 FVKESK. CDR3 bases: TGTGCCAGCAGCCCGGGGACAACCTCTGGAAACACCATATATTTT. It is translated as CASSPGTTSGNTIYF.

Written as DNA, the CDR3 is TGTGCCTGGAGTGTACTGGGAACAGGACTAACAGATACGCAGTATTTT. Translated: CAWSVLGTGLTDTQYF. The rearrangement joins TRBV30 to TRBJ2-3; TRBD2 might be the D (6 bases). The germline V and J ends were trimmed by 0 bases and 3 bases, with 16 bases remaining between them. Germline V lookup: CDR1 GTSNPN, CDR2 SVGIG (reference sequence). This CDR3 has 16 amino acids. The full variable domain, completed using reference TRBV30 and TRBJ2-3, is SQTIHQWPATLVQPVGSPLSLECTVEGTSNPNLYWYRQAAGRGLQLLFYSVGIGQISSEVPQNLSASRPQDRQFILSSKKLLLSDSGFYLCAWSVLGTGLTDTQYFGPGTRLTVL.

With respect to this clone: The same CDR3 also results from other DNA sequences found in this sample. V is TRBV7-2 and J is TRBJ1-4; tentatively, D is TRBD1 (6 bases). Germline V gives CDR1 SGHTA, CDR2 FQGNSA. The V end was cut by 5 bases, the J end by 2 bases, with 12 bases between. CDR3 length: 15 amino acids. The CDR3 sequence is CASSLQGTTNEKLFF. Written as DNA, the CDR3 is TGTGCCAGCAGCCTGCAGGGGACGACTAATGAAAAACTGTTTTTT.

The rearrangement uses TRBV18 and TRBJ1-1; D remains ambiguous. CDR3 length equals 14 residues. V was trimmed by 5 bases and J by 4 bases, leaving 14 bases between them. CDR1 KGHSH and CDR2 LQKENI come from the germline V gene. Here the CDR3 reads CASSSQVTGTEAFF. CDR3 DNA sequence: TGTGCCAGCTCATCTCAAGTTACGGGCACTGAAGCTTTCTTT.

The chain carries TRBV28 and TRBJ1-4, with D hard to call. The CDR3 is 18 residues long. Trimming stripped 5 bases from V and 5 bases from J, with 24 bases between. The germline V gene has CDR1 MDHEN and CDR2 SYDVKM. CDR3 protein: CASSPTPVGHKTNEKLFF. For the CDR3, the DNA is TGTGCCAGCAGTCCCACCCCAGTGGGCCATAAAACGAATGAAAAACTGTTTTTT.

This chain links TRBV5-5 with TRBJ2-7; D unresolved. The CDR3 length is 12 residues. Trimming left V 2 bases short and J 4 bases short, with 7 bases between. From germline, CDR1 is SGHKS and CDR2 YYEKEE (reference sequence). The CDR3 here is CASSLQNYEQYF. The CDR3 nucleotides are TGTGCCAGCAGCTTACAGAATTACGAGCAGTACTTC.

V usage is TRBV10-3 and J usage is TRBJ1-1; D is unresolved. Trimming shortened V by 4 bases and J by 0 bases, and 12 bases separated the two germline ends. This CDR3 contains 15 residues. Germline-derived CDR1 and CDR2 are ENHRY and SYGVKD. The CDR3 sequence is CAISGAGRMNTEAFF. CDR3 nucleotides: TGTGCCATCAGTGGAGCAGGACGAATGAACACTGAAGCTTTCTTT.

The chain combines TRBV5-1 with TRBJ2-7; D might be TRBD2 (5 bases). CDR1 is SGHRS and CDR2 is YFSETQ in the germline V gene. The length of the CDR3 is 15 residues. Trimming pared 0 bases from V and 5 bases from J, leaving 15 bases between. CDR3 DNA: TGCGCCAGCAGCTTGGGGCCTACGAGGGTCGACGAGCAGTACTTC. Translated, it gives CASSLGPTRVDEQYF.

CDR3 amino acids: CASRGQYYGYTF. CDR3 DNA sequence: TGTGCCAGCAGGGGACAGTACTATGGCTACACCTTC. V is TRBV28 and J is TRBJ1-2; TRBD1 aligns across 7 bases. The junction had 1 base not matched to a gene; V was cut back by 6 bases and J by 3 bases. The CDR3 length is 12 residues. Germline lookup yields CDR1 MDHEN and CDR2 SYDVKM.

This clone occurred a few times. V usage is TRBV30 and J usage is TRBJ2-3; 8 bases agree with TRBD1. Trimming removed 2 bases from V and 6 bases from J; junction bases left unmatched: 10. The CDR3 sequence is 15 residues long. In germline, CDR1 is GTSNPN, CDR2 SVGIG (reference sequence). CDR3 residues: CAWSPRTGSQDTQYF. CDR3 sequence (DNA): TGTGCCTGGAGTCCCCGGACAGGGTCACAGGATACGCAGTATTTT.